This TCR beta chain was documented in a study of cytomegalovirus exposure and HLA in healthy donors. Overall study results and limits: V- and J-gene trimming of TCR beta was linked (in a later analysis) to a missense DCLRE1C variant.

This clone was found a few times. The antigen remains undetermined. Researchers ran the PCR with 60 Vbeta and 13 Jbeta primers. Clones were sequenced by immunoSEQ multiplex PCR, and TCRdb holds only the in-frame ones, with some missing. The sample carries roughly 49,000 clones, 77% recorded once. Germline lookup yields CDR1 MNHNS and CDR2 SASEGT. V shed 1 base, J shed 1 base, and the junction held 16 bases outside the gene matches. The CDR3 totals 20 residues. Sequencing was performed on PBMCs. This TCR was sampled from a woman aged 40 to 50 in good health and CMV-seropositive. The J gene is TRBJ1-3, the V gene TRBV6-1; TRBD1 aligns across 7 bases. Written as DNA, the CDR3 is TGTGCCAGCAGTGAAGTCCCGCAGGGGGGCACGTTTGGATCTGGAAACACCATATATTTT. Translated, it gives CASSEVPQGGTFGSGNTIYF.